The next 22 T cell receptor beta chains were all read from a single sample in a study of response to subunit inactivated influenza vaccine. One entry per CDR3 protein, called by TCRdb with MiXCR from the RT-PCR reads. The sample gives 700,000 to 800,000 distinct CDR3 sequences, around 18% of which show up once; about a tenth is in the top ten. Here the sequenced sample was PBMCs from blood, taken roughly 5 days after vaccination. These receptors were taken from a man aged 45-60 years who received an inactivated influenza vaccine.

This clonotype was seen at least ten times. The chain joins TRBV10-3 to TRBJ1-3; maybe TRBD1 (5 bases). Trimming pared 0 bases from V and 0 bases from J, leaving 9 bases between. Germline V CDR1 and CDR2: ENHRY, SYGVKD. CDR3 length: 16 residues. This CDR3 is CAISESGPSSGNTIYF. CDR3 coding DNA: TGTGCCATCAGTGAGTCGGGGCCCAGCTCTGGAAACACCATATATTTT.

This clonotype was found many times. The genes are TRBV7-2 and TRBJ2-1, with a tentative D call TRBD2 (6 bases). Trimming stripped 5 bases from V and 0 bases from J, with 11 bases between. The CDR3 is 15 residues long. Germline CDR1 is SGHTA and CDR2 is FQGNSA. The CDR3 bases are TGTGCCAGCAGCCAGCGGGCCTACTCCTACAATGAGCAGTTCTTC. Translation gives CASSQRAYSYNEQFF.

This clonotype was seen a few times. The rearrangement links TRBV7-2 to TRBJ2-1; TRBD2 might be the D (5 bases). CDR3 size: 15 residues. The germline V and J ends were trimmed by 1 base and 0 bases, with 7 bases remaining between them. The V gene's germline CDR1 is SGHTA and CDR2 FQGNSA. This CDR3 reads CASSLVRGSYNEQFF. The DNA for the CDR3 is TGTGCCAGCAGCTTAGTACGGGGCTCCTACAATGAGCAGTTCTTC.

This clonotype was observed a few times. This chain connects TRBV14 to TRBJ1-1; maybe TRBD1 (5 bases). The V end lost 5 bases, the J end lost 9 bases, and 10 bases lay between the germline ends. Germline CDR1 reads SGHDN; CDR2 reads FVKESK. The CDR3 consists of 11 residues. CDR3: CASSKGPKAFF. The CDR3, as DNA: TGTGCCAGCAGCAAGGGACCGAAAGCTTTCTTT.

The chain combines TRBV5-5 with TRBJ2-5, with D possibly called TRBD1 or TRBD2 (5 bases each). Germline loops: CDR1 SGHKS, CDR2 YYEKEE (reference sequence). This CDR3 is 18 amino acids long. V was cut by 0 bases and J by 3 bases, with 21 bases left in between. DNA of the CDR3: TGTGCCAGCAGCTTGGAGGTCGGGGACGGACTGTCCAAAGAGACCCAGTACTTC. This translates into CASSLEVGDGLSKETQYF.

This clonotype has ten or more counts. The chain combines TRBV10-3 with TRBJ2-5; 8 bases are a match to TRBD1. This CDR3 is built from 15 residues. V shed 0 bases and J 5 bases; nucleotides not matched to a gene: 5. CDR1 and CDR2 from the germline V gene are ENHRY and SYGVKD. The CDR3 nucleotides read TGTGCCATCAGTGAGTCAGGGACAGGCCGCGAGACCCAGTACTTC. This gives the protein CAISESGTGRETQYF.

The DNA of the CDR3 is TGTGCTAGTGGTTTGGGGACAGGGGGCGGTACAGATACGCAGTATTTT. Translated, it gives CASGLGTGGGTDTQYF. The V and J genes are TRBV12-5 and TRBJ2-3, with 11 bases identical to TRBD1. This CDR3 contains 16 residues. After removal of 1 base from V and 3 bases from J, the junction contained 3 bases not matched to a gene. In germline, CDR1 is LGHNT, CDR2 FRNRAP. Combining the CDR3 with reference TRBV12-5 and TRBJ2-3 gives the whole variable domain DARVTQTPRHKVTEMGQEVTMRCQPILGHNTVFWYRQTMMQGLELLAYFRNRAPLDDSGMPKDRFSAEMPDATLATLKIQPSEPRDSAVYFCASGLGTGGGTDTQYFGPGTRLTVL.

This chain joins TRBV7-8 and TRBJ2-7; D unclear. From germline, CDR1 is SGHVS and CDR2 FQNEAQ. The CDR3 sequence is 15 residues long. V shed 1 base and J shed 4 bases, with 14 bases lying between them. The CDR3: CASSLGGTPFYEQYF. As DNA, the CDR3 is TGTGCCAGCAGCTTAGGAGGTACGCCCTTTTACGAGCAGTACTTC.

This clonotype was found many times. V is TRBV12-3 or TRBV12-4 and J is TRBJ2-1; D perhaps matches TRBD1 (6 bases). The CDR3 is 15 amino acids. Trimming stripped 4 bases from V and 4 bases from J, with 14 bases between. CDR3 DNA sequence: TGTGCCAGCAGTTCTGGGCAGGGGCGTTACAATGAGCAGTTCTTC. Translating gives CASSSGQGRYNEQFF.

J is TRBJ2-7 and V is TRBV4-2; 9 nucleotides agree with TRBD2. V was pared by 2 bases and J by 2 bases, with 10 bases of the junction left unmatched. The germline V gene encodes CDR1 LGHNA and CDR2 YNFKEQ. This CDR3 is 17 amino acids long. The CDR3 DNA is TGTGCCAGCAGCCAACTCCAGACTAGCGGAACAACCTACGAGCAGTACTTC. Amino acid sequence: CASSQLQTSGTTYEQYF.

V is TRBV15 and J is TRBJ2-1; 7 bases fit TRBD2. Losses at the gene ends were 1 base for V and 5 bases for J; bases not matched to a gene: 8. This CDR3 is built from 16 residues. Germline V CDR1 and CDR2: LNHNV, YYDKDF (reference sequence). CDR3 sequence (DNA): TGTGCCACCAGCAGAGGACGCGGGAGAGATAACAATGAGCAGTTCTTC. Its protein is CATSRGRGRDNNEQFF.

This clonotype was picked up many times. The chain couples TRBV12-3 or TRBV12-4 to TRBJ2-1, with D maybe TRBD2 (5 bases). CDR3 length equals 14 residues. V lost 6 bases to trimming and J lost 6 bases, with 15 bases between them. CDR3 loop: CASSKTRLINEQFF. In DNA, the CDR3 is TGTGCCAGCAGCAAAACCCGACTAATCAATGAGCAGTTCTTC.

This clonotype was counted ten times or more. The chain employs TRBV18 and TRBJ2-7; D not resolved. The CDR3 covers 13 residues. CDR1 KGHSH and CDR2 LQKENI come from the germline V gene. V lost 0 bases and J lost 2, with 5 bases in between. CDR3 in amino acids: CASSPPSTYEQYF. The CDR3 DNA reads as TGTGCCAGCTCACCACCGAGTACCTACGAGCAGTACTTC.

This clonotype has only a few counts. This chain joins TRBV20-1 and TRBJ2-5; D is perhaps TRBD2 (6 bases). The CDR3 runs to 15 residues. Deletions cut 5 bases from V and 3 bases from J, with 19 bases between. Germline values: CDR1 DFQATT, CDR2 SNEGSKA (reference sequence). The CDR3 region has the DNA TGCAGTGCTCCCAGACTAGTCAGTACCAAAGAGACCCAGTACTTC. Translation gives CSAPRLVSTKETQYF.

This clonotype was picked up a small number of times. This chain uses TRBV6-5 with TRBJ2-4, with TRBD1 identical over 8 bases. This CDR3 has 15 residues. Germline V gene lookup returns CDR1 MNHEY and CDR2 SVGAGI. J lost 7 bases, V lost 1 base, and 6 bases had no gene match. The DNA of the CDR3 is TGTGCCAGCAGTTACTGGACAGGGTCTTGGAACATTCAGTACTTC. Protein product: CASSYWTGSWNIQYF.

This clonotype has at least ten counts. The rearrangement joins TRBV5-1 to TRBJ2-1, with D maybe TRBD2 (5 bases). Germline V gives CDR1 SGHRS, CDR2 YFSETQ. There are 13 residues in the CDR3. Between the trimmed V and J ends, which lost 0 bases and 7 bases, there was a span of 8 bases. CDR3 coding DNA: TGCGCCAGCAGCTTGGGTCGGAGGAATGAGCAGTTCTTC. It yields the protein CASSLGRRNEQFF.

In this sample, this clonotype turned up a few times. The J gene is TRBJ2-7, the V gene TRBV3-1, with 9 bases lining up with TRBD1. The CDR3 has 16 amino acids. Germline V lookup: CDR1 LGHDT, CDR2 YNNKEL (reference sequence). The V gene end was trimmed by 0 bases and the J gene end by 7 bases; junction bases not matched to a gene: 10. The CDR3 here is CASSQETGGLVWEQYF. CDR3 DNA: TGTGCCAGCAGCCAAGAAACAGGGGGCCTCGTGTGGGAGCAGTACTTC.

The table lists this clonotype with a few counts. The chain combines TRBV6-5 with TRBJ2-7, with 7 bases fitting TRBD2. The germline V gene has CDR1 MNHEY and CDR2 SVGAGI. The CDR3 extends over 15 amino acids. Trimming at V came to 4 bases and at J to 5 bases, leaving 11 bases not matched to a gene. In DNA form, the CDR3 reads TGTGCCAGCAGTTCCTCCCGGGGCGGGAGAAACGAGCAGTACTTC. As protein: CASSSSRGGRNEQYF.

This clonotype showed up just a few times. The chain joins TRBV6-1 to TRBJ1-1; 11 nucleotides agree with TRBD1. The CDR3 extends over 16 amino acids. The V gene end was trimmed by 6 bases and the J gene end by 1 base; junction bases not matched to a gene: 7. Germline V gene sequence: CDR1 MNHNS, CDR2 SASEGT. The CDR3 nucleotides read TGTGCCAGCAGCCTCGCCGGGACAGGGGGGAACACTGAAGCTTTCTTT. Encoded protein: CASSLAGTGGNTEAFF.

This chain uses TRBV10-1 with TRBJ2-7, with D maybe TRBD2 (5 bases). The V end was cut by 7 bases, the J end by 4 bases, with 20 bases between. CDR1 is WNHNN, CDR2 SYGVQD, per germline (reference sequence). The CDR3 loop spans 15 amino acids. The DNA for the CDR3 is TGCGCCAGCAACATTCCTAGAGGGTTTTGGTACGAGCAGTACTTC. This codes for CASNIPRGFWYEQYF.

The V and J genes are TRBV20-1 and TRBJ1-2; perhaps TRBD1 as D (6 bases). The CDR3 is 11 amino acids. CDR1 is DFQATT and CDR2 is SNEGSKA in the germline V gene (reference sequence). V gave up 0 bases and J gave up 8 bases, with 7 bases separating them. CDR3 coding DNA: TGCAGTGCTAGAGAACAGGGAGGCTACACCTTC. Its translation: CSAREQGGYTF.

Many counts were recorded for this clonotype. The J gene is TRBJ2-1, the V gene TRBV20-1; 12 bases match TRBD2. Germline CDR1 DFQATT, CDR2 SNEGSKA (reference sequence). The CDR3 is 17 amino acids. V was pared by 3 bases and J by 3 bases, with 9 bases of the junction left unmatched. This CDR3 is CSASGTRTSGNYNEQFF. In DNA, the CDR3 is TGCAGTGCTAGTGGGACAAGGACTAGCGGGAACTACAATGAGCAGTTCTTC.